This TCR beta chain was profiled in a study of blood T cell repertoires in COVID-19. Turning to the study itself: The origin of the acute and convalescent COVID-19 samples was the United States, Italy and Spain. PBMCs, B-cell-depleted T cells, or T cells were the source of the cDNA or gDNA that made up the material.

V was shortened by 0 bases and J by 4 bases, with 23 bases between the two germline ends. In germline, CDR1 is SGHRS, CDR2 YFSETQ. The CDR3 runs 19 residues. Per the original methods: Amplification of reference gene primers was used by the study to estimate nucleated cell counts. Repertoires were generated with immunoSEQ multiplex PCR, while TCRdb's copy carries only in-frame clones and drops some. Clone size and the V and J calls come from that table; the DNA yielded D and trimming. The table has fewer than 200,000 clones, 75% to 90% seen once; the top ten hold roughly 8.2%. The chain combines TRBV5-1 with TRBJ2-1, with D perhaps TRBD1 (10 bases). The source of this sequence is a woman aged 55-69 years with acute or convalescent COVID-19. The source material was peripheral blood. The DNA of the CDR3 is TGCGCCAGCAGCTTGGGGGACAGGGGTTTAGCGGGAGCGTACAATGAGCAGTTCTTC. It specifies CASSLGDRGLAGAYNEQFF. The full variable domain, its missing parts supplied by reference TRBV5-1 and TRBJ2-1, is KAGVTQTPRYLIKTRGQQVTLSCSPISGHRSVSWYQQTPGQGLQFLFEYFSETQRNKGNFPGRFSGRQFSNSRSEMNVSTLELGDSALYLCASSLGDRGLAGAYNEQFFGPGTRLTVL.